Below are 16 T cell receptor beta chains sequenced from a single sample in a study of shared clonotypes between healthy human individuals. Here immunoSEQ multiplex PCR was the method, and the copy in TCRdb shows in-frame clones only, minus some. The sample contains 2.5 million or so clones, around nine tenths of which appear only once. The specimen was naive CD4+ T cells sorted from blood. The subset is: CD45RA+ positively selected. These receptors were collected from a man younger than 35 in good health.

The CDR3 bases are TGTGCCAGCAGCCCGGTGGCGGCCAGCGATCAGCCCCAGCATTTT. Amino acids: CASSPVAASDQPQHF. This chain links TRBV28 with TRBJ1-5; D is undetermined. Germline V lookup: CDR1 MDHEN, CDR2 SYDVKM. The length of the CDR3 is 15 residues. V dropped 6 bases and J dropped 5 bases, with 17 bases sitting between them.

The gene calls are TRBV19 and TRBJ2-2, with D uncertain. This CDR3 comprises 13 residues. Germline values: CDR1 LNHDA, CDR2 SQIVND (reference sequence). V was pared by 7 bases and J by 5 bases, with 11 bases between. The chain's CDR3 is CASTTMKTGELFF. As DNA, the CDR3 is TGTGCCAGTACCACTATGAAAACCGGGGAGCTGTTTTTT.

V usage is TRBV4-1 and J usage is TRBJ2-2; TRBD1 matches 10 bases. This CDR3 contains 17 residues. Germline-derived CDR1 and CDR2 are MGHRA and YSYEKL. V lost 7 bases and J lost 4; bases outside the gene matches: 12. The CDR3 here is CASKRIGTGVGTGELFF. CDR3 DNA sequence: TGCGCCAGCAAGAGGATCGGGACAGGGGTAGGCACCGGGGAGCTGTTTTTT.

This chain connects TRBV5-4 to TRBJ2-1; D possibly corresponds to TRBD2 (6 bases). CDR3 size: 17 residues. Trimming took off 3 bases at V and 0 bases at J, with 16 bases between the two ends. The germline CDR1 and CDR2 sequences are SGHNT and YYREEE (reference sequence). CDR3 in DNA: TGTGCCAGCAGCTCTGGGGGTAGCGGAACCTCCTACAATGAGCAGTTCTTC. Amino acid sequence: CASSSGGSGTSYNEQFF.

The CDR3 DNA reads as TGCGCCAGCAGCTTGGCGTCAGATTATGGGCAGTACTTC. Its protein product is CASSLASDYGQYF. The chain carries TRBV5-1 and TRBJ2-7, with D unresolved. The CDR3 has 13 amino acids. The ends were cut back, 0 bases at V and 9 bases at J, with 13 bases in the middle. CDR1 and CDR2 (germline): SGHRS, YFSETQ. The complete variable domain, with remaining parts taken from reference TRBV5-1 and TRBJ2-7, reads KAGVTQTPRYLIKTRGQQVTLSCSPISGHRSVSWYQQTPGQGLQFLFEYFSETQRNKGNFPGRFSGRQFSNSRSEMNVSTLELGDSALYLCASSLASDYGQYFGPGTRLTVT.

The chain employs TRBV6-5 and TRBJ2-3, with D perhaps matching TRBD1 (5 bases). The V end was cut by 6 bases, the J end by 3 bases, with 10 bases between. Germline V gives CDR1 MNHEY, CDR2 SVGAGI. The CDR3 contains 13 residues. CDR3: CASRETATDTQYF. The CDR3 bases are TGTGCCAGCAGGGAGACAGCAACAGATACGCAGTATTTT.

The chain carries TRBV6-5 and TRBJ2-2; perhaps TRBD1 as D (8 bases). Germline values: CDR1 MNHEY, CDR2 SVGAGI. The V end lost 6 bases, the J end lost 4 bases, and 15 bases lay between the germline ends. The CDR3 is 15 amino acids. DNA for the CDR3: TGTGCCAGCAGAAACACAGGGGGGGGCACCGGGGAGCTGTTTTTT. Amino acids: CASRNTGGGTGELFF.

The chain is built from TRBV30 and TRBJ1-6; a weak D match, TRBD1 (5 bases). Germline V gene sequence: CDR1 GTSNPN, CDR2 SVGIG (reference sequence). The CDR3 has 12 amino acids. Trimming cost V 3 bases and J 7 bases, with 7 bases left between them. The CDR3 DNA reads as TGTGCCTGGAGGGACAAAAATTCACCCCTCCACTTT. This encodes CAWRDKNSPLHF.

The chain recombines TRBV15 with TRBJ1-4; TRBD1 might be the D (5 bases). V lost 1 base and J 14 bases, leaving 17 bases between the germline ends. Germline V CDR1 and CDR2: LNHNV, YYDKDF (reference sequence). CDR3 length equals 14 residues. The CDR3, as DNA: TGTGCCACCAGCAGAGTCAAACAGACAGTAAGTCTGTTTTTT. It yields the protein CATSRVKQTVSLFF.

This clone was seen once. The chain recombines TRBV7-2 with TRBJ2-1; no clear D. Trimming removed 1 base at V and 0 bases at J, with 7 bases between. The CDR3 consists of 15 residues. The germline V gene encodes CDR1 SGHTA and CDR2 FQGNSA. Written as DNA, the CDR3 is TGTGCCAGCAGCTTAGAGAGGAGCTCCTACAATGAGCAGTTCTTC. Translating gives CASSLERSSYNEQFF.

The chain employs TRBV25-1 and TRBJ2-3, with 12 bases fitting TRBD2. Germline values: CDR1 MGHDK, CDR2 SYGVNS. The trim removed 2 bases at V and 3 bases at J, leaving 3 bases unmatched. CDR3 length: 16 amino acids. In nucleotides, the CDR3 is TGTGCCAGCAGTGAACTAGCGGGAGGGGGTACAGATACGCAGTATTTT. This sequence encodes CASSELAGGGTDTQYF.

The rearrangement links TRBV4-3 to TRBJ2-7; 10 nucleotides agree with TRBD1. Unmatched junction bases numbered 6, after V lost 3 bases and J lost 1 base. The CDR3 loop spans 16 amino acids. Germline assignment: CDR1 LGHNA and CDR2 YSLEER. CDR3 coding DNA: TGCGCCAGCAGCCATAACGGACAGGGGGAATCCTACGAGCAGTACTTC. Residues: CASSHNGQGESYEQYF.

This rearrangement joins TRBV18 to TRBJ2-3; D is perhaps TRBD1 (5 bases). Germline V CDR1 and CDR2: KGHSH, LQKENI. This CDR3 region has 14 residues. Trimming removed 5 bases from V and 2 bases from J, with 11 bases in between. The CDR3 sequence is CASSFDSHTDTQYF. In nucleotides, the CDR3 is TGTGCCAGCTCATTCGACAGTCACACAGATACGCAGTATTTT.

DNA of the CDR3: TGTGCCAGCAGCTTGGCACAGGTGAACACCGGGGAGCTGTTTTTT. Its translation is CASSLAQVNTGELFF. The chain has TRBV5-4 and TRBJ2-2, with D possibly being TRBD1 (5 bases). CDR1 and CDR2 (germline): SGHNT, YYREEE (reference sequence). This CDR3 spans 15 amino acids. With 0 bases removed from V and 1 base from J, the gap between germline ends came to 7 bases.

This clone came up once. The chain has TRBV27 and TRBJ2-3, with TRBD2 matching over 11 bases. Germline V gene sequence: CDR1 MNHEY, CDR2 SMNVEV (reference sequence). CDR3 length: 21 residues. J lost 1 base, V lost 0 bases, and 15 bases had no gene match. The CDR3: CASSLSSGRLAGKSGTDTQYF. Here the CDR3 DNA reads TGTGCCAGCAGTTTATCGTCCGGCAGACTAGCGGGAAAGTCTGGCACAGATACGCAGTATTTT.

V usage is TRBV7-2 and J usage is TRBJ1-1; weak D call: TRBD1 (5 bases). With 6 bases removed from V and 6 bases from J, the gap between germline ends came to 17 bases. This CDR3 region has 14 residues. CDR1 is SGHTA, CDR2 FQGNSA, per germline. CDR3 loop: CASRRVGGVAEAFF. In nucleotides, the CDR3 is TGTGCCAGCAGACGAGTTGGGGGGGTCGCTGAAGCTTTCTTT. The variable domain in full, with the rest retrieved from reference TRBV7-2 and TRBJ1-1, is GAGVSQSPSNKVTEKGKDVELRCDPISGHTALYWYRQSLGQGLEFLIYFQGNSAPDKSGLPSDRFSAERTGGSVSTLTIQRTQQEDSAVYLCASRRVGGVAEAFFGQGTRLTVV.